Listed below are T cell receptor beta chains from one sample, sequenced in a study of blood T cells in healthy people across ages. In TCRdb, the 5' RACE reads were re-called with MiXCR into one record per CDR3 protein. The sample records 550,000 to 750,000 distinct CDR3 sequences, around 21% being singletons. Sequenced sample: blood. These receptor sequences come from a man in his 70s in good health. CDR3s include the opening cysteine and the closing phenylalanine or tryptophan. The order of the fields is J gene, V gene, CDR3 protein.

j_gene: TRBJ2-1
v_gene: TRBV5-1
CDR3aa: CASSLTGQTIYNEQFF

j_gene: TRBJ1-4
v_gene: TRBV12-3/TRBV12-4
CDR3aa: CASGQGARGNEKLFF

j_gene: TRBJ1-1
v_gene: TRBV7-6
CDR3aa: CASSALSDREAFF

j_gene: NA
v_gene: TRBV25-1
CDR3aa: CASSESPGTSGINNEQFF

j_gene: TRBJ1-2
v_gene: TRBV20-1
CDR3aa: CSGDNYGYTF

j_gene: TRBJ2-2
v_gene: TRBV11-2
CDR3aa: CASSVRLTGELFF

j_gene: TRBJ2-5
v_gene: TRBV5-1
CDR3aa: CASSGQGLETQYF

j_gene: TRBJ2-7
v_gene: TRBV21-1
CDR3aa: CASSKRSRGPYEQYF

j_gene: TRBJ2-1
v_gene: TRBV7-2
CDR3aa: CASSDLAGDYNEQFF

j_gene: TRBJ1-6
v_gene: TRBV20-1
CDR3aa: CSAHAGENYNSPLHF

j_gene: TRBJ1-5
v_gene: TRBV6-1
CDR3aa: CASSEMRGDGNQPQHF

j_gene: TRBJ2-5
v_gene: TRBV20-1
CDR3aa: CSANDGETQYF

j_gene: TRBJ2-2
v_gene: TRBV20-1
CDR3aa: CSAREYGTTGELFF

j_gene: NA
v_gene: TRBV14
CDR3aa: CASSQDLQGSEQFF

j_gene: TRBJ2-2
v_gene: TRBV9
CDR3aa: CASSVDPGLSTGELFF

j_gene: TRBJ1-1
v_gene: TRBV3-1
CDR3aa: CASSATENTEAFF

j_gene: TRBJ2-5
v_gene: TRBV4-1
CDR3aa: CASSHQQLKETQYF

j_gene: TRBJ2-3
v_gene: TRBV6-5
CDR3aa: CASSYSSGTANRQQYF

j_gene: TRBJ2-1
v_gene: TRBV28
CDR3aa: CASSPPGLAGSYNEQFF

j_gene: NA
v_gene: TRBV7-2
CDR3aa: CASSLQFYEQYF

j_gene: TRBJ2-2
v_gene: TRBV2
CDR3aa: CASLGQGNTGELFF

j_gene: NA
v_gene: TRBV5-1
CDR3aa: CASRTGEWNEQFF

j_gene: NA
v_gene: TRBV3-1
CDR3aa: CASSQGLGQGAYEQYF

j_gene: TRBJ2-7
v_gene: TRBV7-9
CDR3aa: CASSGSRGLAGAPLYEQYF

j_gene: TRBJ2-5
v_gene: TRBV11-2
CDR3aa: CASSLDVGGLQETQYF

j_gene: TRBJ1-2
v_gene: TRBV20-1
CDR3aa: CSAGPGTGVYGYTF